This is a list of T cell receptor beta chains from one sample in a study of blood T cell repertoires in COVID-19. TCRdb's copy holds only in-frame clones and misses some; the assay was immunoSEQ multiplex PCR. The data show some 150,000 clones, approximately 86% seen once. Material: peripheral blood. The receptors come from a man aged 70 or older with acute or convalescent COVID-19. CDR3s leave out the opening cysteine and the closing phenylalanine or tryptophan.

TRBV3-1/TRBV3-2,TRBJ1-1,ASSQANRNTEAF
TRBV7-9,TRBJ2-1,ASSLELAGDNEQF
TRBV3-1/TRBV3-2,TRBJ1-1,ASSQGGRNTEAF
TRBV2,TRBJ2-2,ASSEWANTGELF
TRBV18,TRBJ2-1,ASSLLRTGDNEQF
TRBV10-3,TRBJ1-1,AMSGQPNTEAF
TRBV15,TRBJ2-2,ATSTGSRTGELF
TRBV9,TRBJ2-1,ASSVRGFSYNEQF
TRBV5-4,TRBJ1-1,ASSLDRNTEAF
TRBV2,TRBJ1-4,ASSEELGGLDEKLF
TRBV12-5,TRBJ1-2,ARGGGSDGYT
TRBV10-1,TRBJ1-1,ASSEGQTEAF
TRBV5-4,TRBJ2-3,ASSLRAGTDTQY
TRBV7-2,TRBJ1-6,ASSLALRGALH
TRBV4-1,TRBJ2-1,ASSQVVSGAYNEQF
TRBV28,TRBJ2-1,ASYRVWDEQF
TRBV6-1,TRBJ1-2,ASTPTGLNYGYT
TRBV28,TRBJ1-6,ASSAGQAFSYNSPLH
TRBV6-1,TRBJ1-2,ASSELEGAGYGYT
TRBV19,TRBJ2-7,ASRTQGASHYEQY
TRBV5-1,TRBJ2-3,ASSLVGRVTDTQY
TRBV3-1/TRBV3-2,TRBJ2-1,ASKDSGRSSYNEQF
TRBV5-4,TRBJ2-3,ASSFGGLTDTQY
TRBV27,TRBJ2-3,ASSLRGSTDTQY
TRBV6-5,TRBJ1-1,ASDSHLNTEAF
TRBV7-2,TRBJ1-3,ASGWGGNTIY
TRBV4-3,TRBJ1-6,ASSQERASYNSPLH
TRBV5-1,TRBJ1-2,ASSLPSNYGYT
TRBV4-3,TRBJ1-1,ASSQPGDRVRAF
TRBV28,TRBJ1-1,ASARHRVTEAF
TRBV5-1,TRBJ1-2,ASSRWLTNYGYT
TRBV15,TRBJ1-1,ATSRAGTGGTEAF
TRBV6-6,TRBJ2-7,ASSTTHSSYEQY
TRBV19,TRBJ2-5,ASSNAAQETQY
TRBV7-9,TRBJ2-1,ASSVPNEQF
TRBV2,TRBJ1-5,ASKENHSNQPQH
TRBV28,TRBJ1-4,ASSFRQGWGEKLF
TRBV24-1,TRBJ2-3,ATSDPTSTDTQY
TRBV21-1,TRBJ2-5,LQGGETQY
TRBV19,TRBJ2-1,ASSLGGTYNEQF
TRBV11-2,TRBJ2-7,ASSLVGPRYEQY